This T cell receptor beta chain is from a study of T cells in tuberculosis. The wider study: IGRA-negative adolescents, IGRA-positive adolescents with latent tuberculosis and adults with active tuberculosis formed this South African cohort.

J lost 3 bases, V lost 5 bases, and 7 bases had no gene match. The CDR3 runs 16 residues. CDR1 is SGHVS and CDR2 is FQNEAQ in the germline V gene. Regarding this clone: Its cognate antigen is unknown.

Sequencing was performed with immunoSEQ multiplex PCR; in TCRdb, only in-frame clones are kept and a portion is missing. Among some 23,000 clones listed, around nine tenths were seen once. Notes on the study in general: Smaller alpha distances in active tuberculosis partly reflected shorter CDR3-alpha lengths. Active tuberculosis alpha repertoires lay closer to GMM-specific TCRs than controls'.

The chain is built from TRBV7-8 and TRBJ2-5, with 12 bases matching TRBD2. Sequences were obtained from PBMCs. The source is a donor between 10 and 35 years old with latent tuberculosis or without tuberculosis infection. Some clones in this sample may be carry-over from other donors' samples. CDR3 coding DNA: TGTGCCAGCAGCCCTAGAAGACTAGCGGGAGAAGAGACCCAGTACTTC. It yields the protein CASSPRRLAGEETQYF.